Sequencing of this TCR beta chain was carried out in a study of CD4 T cells in relation to SARS-CoV-2 and coronaviruses. Overall study context: PBMCs were cultured with antigen for roughly 10 days before TCR beta sequencing. The negative reference was HIV-1 Nef peptide pool or peptide-free culture.

Libraries were prepared by immunoSEQ multiplex PCR; TCRdb keeps only in-frame clonotypes and omits some of them. The sample consists of fewer than 25,000 clones, about 80% of them appearing once. General study results and limits: Crossreactive clones expanded significantly less to SARS-CoV-2 than monoreactive clones.

Before the COVID-19 pandemic, during about 2011-2019, CD4+ T cells were taken from unexposed donors. Isolation of CD4+ T cells took place after around eleven days in culture. PBMCs were plated at around 2.1 million per well in IL-2-containing medium. Comments on this clone: What it binds is not known.

Trimming cost V 6 bases and J 5 bases, with 16 bases left between them. CDR1 MNHEY and CDR2 SVGAGI come from the germline V gene. The CDR3 totals 14 residues. The receptor was derived from a human donor in good health. Sequencing was performed on CD4+ T cells from PBMCs, cultured in vitro. This chain connects TRBV6-5 to TRBJ1-1; D gene unclear. CDR3 amino acids: CASRPERMGTEAFF. CDR3 sequence (DNA): TGTGCCAGCAGACCAGAACGAATGGGGACTGAAGCTTTCTTT.